This is a list of T cell receptor beta chains from one sample in a study of CD8+ T cells in alopecia areata. Assay used: immunoSEQ multiplex PCR; TCRdb lists only in-frame clones, some missing. The profile covers about 150,000 clones, with about 60% appearing a single time and about 6% taken by the ten largest. Sequencing used CD4+ T cells sorted from blood, obtained at week 0. The receptor set was obtained from a human donor with alopecia areata. Each CDR3 is given with its conserved first and last residue. Each record gives: D gene, V gene, clone size, J gene, CDR3 length, CDR3 protein, CDR3 DNA. The D gene is left open where the match is weak. Not every row has a clone size; where given, it reads once, few, many or a size class.

>TRBD1|TRBV23-1|NA|TRBJ2-7|15
CASSDSDRGAYEQYF
TGCGCCAGCAGCGACTCGGACAGGGGAGCATACGAGCAGTACTTC
>NA|TRBV19|NA|TRBJ1-1|13
CASSIDGNTEAFF
TGTGCCAGTAGTATAGACGGAAACACTGAAGCTTTCTTT
>TRBD2|TRBV7-9|NA|TRBJ2-3|16
CASSLFVLAGGDTQYF
TGTGCCAGCAGCTTATTCGTGCTAGCGGGGGGAGATACGCAGTATTTT
>NA|TRBV5-6|NA|TRBJ1-2|13
CASSFSRAYGYTF
TGTGCCAGCAGCTTCTCCAGGGCTTACGGCTACACCTTC
>NA|TRBV7-8|few|TRBJ2-5|14
CASSDRWGRETQYF
TGTGCCAGCAGCGATCGGTGGGGGCGGGAGACCCAGTACTTC
>NA|TRBV27|NA|TRBJ2-3|15
CASSLSVGARDTQYF
TGTGCCAGCAGTTTATCTGTCGGGGCCCGAGATACGCAGTATTTT
>TRBD1|TRBV14|NA|TRBJ2-7|13
CASSQGQIYEQYF
TGTGCCAGCAGCCAGGGACAGATCTACGAGCAGTACTTC
>TRBD1|TRBV10-3|once|TRBJ2-1|13
CAISRDRLNEQFF
TGTGCCATCAGCCGGGACAGGCTCAATGAGCAGTTCTTC
>NA|TRBV4-1|few|TRBJ1-1|14
CASSQAGTNTEAFF
TGCGCCAGCAGCCAAGCCGGGACGAACACTGAAGCTTTCTTT
>NA|TRBV7-2|NA|TRBJ1-5|13
CASSLGFRQPQHF
TGTGCCAGCAGCTTAGGGTTCCGGCAGCCCCAGCATTTT
>NA|TRBV29-1|NA|TRBJ2-3|14
CSVQRMGSTDTQYF
TGCAGCGTCCAACGCATGGGCAGCACAGATACGCAGTATTTT
>NA|TRBV13|NA|TRBJ2-7|13
CASSLGPADEQYF
TGTGCCAGCAGCTTAGGTCCCGCCGACGAGCAGTACTTC
>TRBD1|TRBV30|NA|TRBJ1-1|15
CAWSLGAGGGNEAFF
TGTGCCTGGAGCCTAGGGGCAGGGGGCGGAAATGAAGCTTTCTTT
>TRBD1|TRBV6-5|once|TRBJ1-2|15
CASSPLVTQGDGYTF
TGTGCCAGCAGTCCCCTCGTGACCCAGGGGGATGGCTACACCTTC
>TRBD1|TRBV2|NA|TRBJ1-5|14
CASSGTGGNQPQHF
TGTGCCAGCAGCGGGACAGGGGGGAATCAGCCCCAGCATTTT
>NA|TRBV7-2|few|TRBJ2-7|15
CASSEATGSSYEQYF
TGTGCCAGCAGCGAAGCCACGGGTAGCTCCTACGAGCAGTACTTC
>NA|TRBV7-9|NA|TRBJ1-4|14
CASSLGGSDEKLFF
TGTGCCAGCAGCTTAGGGGGCTCGGACGAAAAACTGTTTTTT
>NA|TRBV7-9|NA|TRBJ2-3|11
CASRGADTQYF
TGTGCCAGTAGGGGTGCAGATACGCAGTATTTT
>NA|TRBV6-4|NA|TRBJ2-2|15
CASSVQGRNTGELFF
TGTGCCAGCAGTGTACAGGGTAGAAACACCGGGGAGCTGTTTTTT
>NA|TRBV10-3|NA|TRBJ1-1|12
CAISVPGTEAFF
TGTGCCATCAGTGTCCCCGGCACTGAAGCTTTCTTT
>NA|TRBV15|NA|TRBJ2-7|13
CATSRGVGAEQYF
TGTGCCACCAGCAGAGGTGTCGGGGCTGAGCAGTACTTC
>NA|TRBV6-5|NA|TRBJ1-5|14
CASSYAQTGQPQHF
TGTGCCAGCAGTTACGCACAGACAGGACAGCCCCAGCATTTT
>TRBD2|TRBV7-9|NA|TRBJ2-3|15
CASSSLASNTDTQYF
TGTGCCAGCAGCTCACTAGCGTCTAACACAGATACGCAGTATTTT
>NA|TRBV5-4|NA|TRBJ1-2|12
CASSSDNYGYTF
TGTGCCAGCAGCTCCGACAACTATGGCTACACCTTC
>NA|TRBV10-3|few|TRBJ2-1|13
CAIRRGLYNEQFF
TGTGCCATCAGGCGGGGGCTTTACAATGAGCAGTTCTTC
>NA|TRBV7-2|many|TRBJ1-2|16
CASSLGVRTDNYGYTF
TGTGCCAGCAGCTTGGGGGTCAGGACGGATAACTATGGCTACACCTTC
>NA|TRBV7-9|many|TRBJ1-2|13
CASSPEALYGYTF
TGTGCCAGCAGTCCGGAAGCTCTTTATGGCTACACCTTC
>TRBD2|TRBV10-3|few|TRBJ2-3|16
CAISSTSGDSTDTQYF
TGTGCCATCAGTTCGACTAGCGGGGATAGCACAGATACGCAGTATTTT
>TRBD2|TRBV30|NA|TRBJ2-1|14
CAWSVGGGAFEQFF
TGTGCCTGGAGTGTAGGCGGGGGGGCCTTTGAGCAGTTCTTC
>NA|TRBV9|few|TRBJ1-1|13
CASSGGQNTEAFF
TGTGCCAGCAGCGGGGGACAGAACACTGAAGCTTTCTTT
>NA|TRBV27|NA|TRBJ1-1|14
CASSYRGSGAEAFF
TGTGCCAGCAGTTATCGGGGGTCGGGCGCTGAAGCTTTCTTT
>NA|TRBV2|NA|TRBJ2-5|13
CASRKEAGETQYF
TGTGCCAGCAGGAAAGAAGCGGGTGAGACCCAGTACTTC